Below are 22 T cell receptor beta chains sequenced from a single sample in a study of cytomegalovirus exposure and HLA in healthy donors. The PCR contained 60 Vbeta and 13 Jbeta primers. Clones were read by immunoSEQ multiplex PCR, and TCRdb kept only the in-frame ones, dropping some. The sample holds about 140,000 clones, roughly 79% seen once. Material: PBMCs. These TCRs come from a woman in her forties in good health and CMV-seronegative.

V is TRBV7-2 and J is TRBJ1-1, with D possibly matching TRBD1 (5 bases). Trimming took 5 bases from V and 4 from J, leaving 14 bases between them. From germline, CDR1 is SGHTA and CDR2 FQGNSA. This CDR3 has 14 residues. CDR3 sequence (DNA): TGTGCCAGCAGCAATCAAGGAGGGGTCACTGAAGCTTTCTTT. Its protein product is CASSNQGGVTEAFF.

The J gene is TRBJ2-7, the V gene TRBV28, with 8 bases that match TRBD1. Looked up from germline, CDR1 is MDHEN and CDR2 is SYDVKM. This CDR3 has 14 amino acids. The V and J ends lost 4 bases and 3 bases, in that order; junction bases with no gene match: 5. This CDR3 reads CASSSTGEVYEQYF. The CDR3 DNA reads as TGTGCCAGCAGTTCGACAGGGGAAGTCTACGAGCAGTACTTC.

The V gene is TRBV5-6, the J gene TRBJ2-7; possibly TRBD1 for D (7 bases). Trimming shortened V by 0 bases and J by 5 bases, and 18 bases separated the two germline ends. This CDR3 comprises 16 residues. Germline V lookup: CDR1 SGHDT, CDR2 YYEEEE. CDR3 DNA sequence: TGTGCCAGCAGCTTGGTTACGGCAGGGGGGAACGACGAGCAGTACTTC. As protein: CASSLVTAGGNDEQYF.

The chain is built from TRBV7-9 and TRBJ2-7, with 10 bases identical to TRBD2. Germline CDR1 SEHNR, CDR2 FQNEAQ (reference sequence). The V gene end was trimmed by 2 bases and the J gene end by 4 bases; junction bases not matched to a gene: 2. CDR3 length: 14 amino acids. The CDR3 spells CASSLLAGEYEQYF. CDR3 DNA: TGTGCCAGCAGCTTACTAGCGGGGGAGTACGAGCAGTACTTC. Together with reference TRBV7-9 and TRBJ2-7, the CDR3 gives the full variable domain: DTGVSQNPRHKITKRGQNVTFRCDPISEHNRLYWYRQTLGQGPEFLTYFQNEAQLEKSRLLSDRFSAERPKGSFSTLEIQRTEQGDSAMYLCASSLLAGEYEQYFGPGTRLTVT.

CDR3: CASSAAAGTSGSPGQFF. DNA of the CDR3: TGTGCCAGCTCGGCTGCCGCGGGGACTAGCGGGAGTCCTGGGCAGTTCTTC. The V call is TRBV9, the J call TRBJ2-1; 14 bases align to TRBD2. The length of the CDR3 is 17 residues. Germline CDR1 reads SGDLS; CDR2 reads YYNGEE. V was pared by 7 bases and J by 12 bases, with 18 bases of the junction left unmatched.

The chain combines TRBV11-2 with TRBJ2-1; 13 positions agree with TRBD2. Germline-derived CDR1 and CDR2 are SGHAT and FQNNGV. V lost 5 bases to trimming and J lost 2 bases; unmatched junction nucleotides: 6. This CDR3 contains 17 residues. The CDR3 bases are TGTGCCAGCAGCACAGGACTAGCGGGAGTGCCCTACAATGAGCAGTTCTTC. This encodes CASSTGLAGVPYNEQFF.

In its sample, this clone was seen once. The chain has TRBV28 and TRBJ2-4, with 10 bases identical to TRBD2. V gave up 2 bases and J gave up 6 bases; unmatched junction bases: 7. The V gene's germline CDR1 is MDHEN and CDR2 SYDVKM. The CDR3 spans 16 residues. Written as DNA, the CDR3 is TGTGCCAGCAGTTTACCTCGGAGGACTAGCGGAAACATTCAGTACTTC. It is translated as CASSLPRRTSGNIQYF.

The rearrangement uses TRBV2 and TRBJ1-1, with unresolved D. The CDR3 is 17 amino acids. Germline CDR1 SNHLY, CDR2 FYNNEI. V was cut by 1 base and J by 0 bases, with 15 bases left in between. The CDR3: CASSEDIGRGMNTEAFF. DNA of the CDR3: TGTGCCAGCAGTGAAGACATTGGCCGGGGTATGAACACTGAAGCTTTCTTT. The variable domain in full, with the rest retrieved from reference TRBV2 and TRBJ1-1, is EPEVTQTPSHQVTQMGQEVILRCVPISNHLYFYWYRQILGQKVEFLVSFYNNEISEKSEIFDDQFSVERPDGSNFTLKIRSTKLEDSAMYFCASSEDIGRGMNTEAFFGQGTRLTVV.

The J gene is TRBJ1-1, the V gene TRBV6-6; 8 bases line up with TRBD1. Germline-derived CDR1 and CDR2 are MNHNY and SVGAGI (reference sequence). Unmatched junction bases numbered 3, after V lost 11 bases and J lost 4 bases. CDR3 length: 11 amino acids. The CDR3, as DNA: TGTGCCGGCACAGGGGGCACTGAAGCTTTCTTT. Its translation: CAGTGGTEAFF.

The V call is TRBV4-3, the J call TRBJ1-2; unclear D gene. The V and J ends lost 1 base and 4 bases respectively, with 13 bases between them. This CDR3 has 15 amino acids. Germline CDR1 LGHNA, CDR2 YSLEER. The chain's CDR3 is CASSQGVASGYGYTF. DNA of the CDR3: TGCGCCAGCAGCCAAGGAGTGGCCTCGGGCTATGGCTACACCTTC.

The V call is TRBV6-5, the J call TRBJ2-1; D may be TRBD2 (5 bases). V was shortened by 2 bases and J by 3 bases, with 14 bases between the two germline ends. This CDR3 region has 16 residues. Germline V gene data show CDR1 as MNHEY and CDR2 as SVGAGI. CDR3 nucleotides: TGTGCCAGCAGTTACGAGCTTTCCCGGGGCTACAATGAGCAGTTCTTC. Translated, it gives CASSYELSRGYNEQFF.

The chain has TRBV7-6 and TRBJ2-5, with TRBD2 matching 10 bases. CDR3 length equals 15 residues. Germline CDR1 is SGHVS and CDR2 is FNYEAQ. V shed 5 bases, J shed 1 base, and the junction held 4 bases outside the gene matches. Here the CDR3 reads CASSRTSGAQETQYF. CDR3 in DNA: TGTGCCAGCAGCCGGACTAGCGGAGCCCAAGAGACCCAGTACTTC.

J is TRBJ1-6 and V is TRBV5-4; D remains ambiguous. This CDR3 contains 12 residues. In germline, CDR1 is SGHNT, CDR2 YYREEE (reference sequence). V was cut by 3 bases and J by 6 bases, with 4 bases left in between. CDR3 residues: CASSSVNSPLHF. In DNA, the CDR3 is TGTGCCAGCAGCTCGGTTAATTCACCCCTCCACTTT.

The genes are TRBV27 and TRBJ2-7; TRBD2 agrees at 7 bases. CDR1 MNHEY and CDR2 SMNVEV come from the germline V gene (reference sequence). V was clipped by 3 bases and J by 0 bases; unmatched bases: 8. The CDR3 length is 16 residues. The CDR3 loop is CASSLGRGGYSYEQYF. CDR3 nucleotides: TGTGCCAGCAGTTTGGGGCGGGGAGGGTACTCCTACGAGCAGTACTTC.

V and J are TRBV4-2 and TRBJ2-1; the match to TRBD2 covers 7 bases. The J segment lost 3 bases and the V segment lost 3 bases, leaving 11 bases of the junction unmatched. The CDR3 runs to 17 residues. Germline V gene sequence: CDR1 LGHNA, CDR2 YNFKEQ. This CDR3 is CASSHRGLPGNYNEQFF. CDR3 coding DNA: TGTGCCAGCAGCCACCGGGGACTACCAGGCAACTACAATGAGCAGTTCTTC.

The genes are TRBV5-4 and TRBJ1-1; TRBD1 matches 10 bases. CDR1 SGHNT and CDR2 YYREEE come from the germline V gene (reference sequence). The CDR3 is 13 residues long. V shed 5 bases, J shed 10 bases, and the junction held 8 bases outside the gene matches. The CDR3 spells CASRPDRGLRAFF. For the CDR3, the DNA is TGTGCCAGCAGGCCAGACAGGGGGCTGAGAGCTTTCTTT.

The chain recombines TRBV28 with TRBJ1-1, with no clear D. Trimming stripped 10 bases from V and 0 bases from J, with 12 bases between. The CDR3 is 13 residues long. Germline CDR1 is MDHEN and CDR2 is SYDVKM. The CDR3 sequence is CANRDTMNTEAFF. DNA of the CDR3: TGTGCCAACCGAGACACAATGAACACTGAAGCTTTCTTT. The variable domain in full, completed from reference TRBV28 and TRBJ1-1, reads DVKVTQSSRYLVKRTGEKVFLECVQDMDHENMFWYRQDPGLGLRLIYFSYDVKMKEKGDIPEGYSVSREKKERFSLILESASTNQTSMYLCANRDTMNTEAFFGQGTRLTVV.

The V call is TRBV11-2, the J call TRBJ2-7; D is unresolved. Looked up from germline, CDR1 is SGHAT and CDR2 is FQNNGV. V lost 1 base to trimming and J lost 3 bases, with 7 bases between them. This CDR3 is built from 13 residues. The chain's CDR3 is CASSLARNYEQYF. CDR3 DNA: TGTGCCAGCAGCTTAGCCAGGAACTACGAGCAGTACTTC.

The genes are TRBV9 and TRBJ1-5, with TRBD1 matching 7 bases. Per the germline V gene, CDR1 is SGDLS and CDR2 is YYNGEE. CDR3 size: 15 residues. The trim removed 4 bases at V and 3 bases at J, leaving 7 bases unmatched. This CDR3 reads CASSTQGQLNQPQHF. The CDR3 DNA reads TGTGCCAGCAGCACCCAGGGACAGCTCAATCAGCCCCAGCATTTT.

V usage is TRBV11-2 and J usage is TRBJ2-2; D uncertain. Germline CDR1 SGHAT, CDR2 FQNNGV. This CDR3 is built from 13 residues. The V and J ends lost 3 bases and 5 bases respectively, with 7 bases between them. The CDR3 spells CASSFVRTGELFF. CDR3 coding DNA: TGTGCCAGCAGCTTCGTGAGAACCGGGGAGCTGTTTTTT.

This chain links TRBV7-2 with TRBJ2-2; D is ambiguous. V was shortened by 2 bases and J by 6 bases, with 10 bases between the two germline ends. The CDR3 covers 14 residues. Germline lookup yields CDR1 SGHTA and CDR2 FQGNSA. The CDR3 reads CASSLFSESGELFF. The CDR3 DNA reads as TGTGCCAGCAGCTTATTCTCCGAGTCCGGGGAGCTGTTTTTT.

This chain joins TRBV4-2 and TRBJ2-7; TRBD2 matches at 12 bases. The length of the CDR3 is 15 residues. After removal of 4 bases from V and 2 bases from J, the junction contained 3 bases not matched to a gene. Germline assignment: CDR1 LGHNA and CDR2 YNFKEQ. The CDR3 nucleotides read TGTGCCAGCAGCCTCGGACTAGCGGGAACCTACGAGCAGTACTTC. Protein: CASSLGLAGTYEQYF.